Below, 8 T cell receptor beta chains from the same sample are listed, as sequenced in a study of Tregs in tolerant kidney transplant recipients. Clones were read by immunoSEQ multiplex PCR, and TCRdb kept only the in-frame ones, dropping some. The repertoire consists of 60,000 to 75,000 clones, with 80% to 90% occurring once and the leading ten covering about 2%. The starting material was Tregs from blood, obtained before the transplant. These receptor sequences come from a human donor who received a combined kidney and bone marrow transplant.

This sequence joins TRBV15 and TRBJ2-7; D unclear. The CDR3 has 14 amino acids. The V gene lost 3 bases and the J gene lost 1 base, with 10 bases spanning the gap. Per germline, CDR1 LNHNV and CDR2 YYDKDF (reference sequence). Written as DNA, the CDR3 is TGTGCCACCAGCAGGCCCGGCGAGTCCTACGAGCAGTACTTC. Its translation: CATSRPGESYEQYF.

The CDR3 protein is CASTPGQGANRVWEPQHF. The CDR3, as DNA: TGTGCCAGCACCCCGGGACAGGGGGCCAATCGGGTCTGGGAGCCCCAGCATTTT. The chain couples TRBV7-9 to TRBJ1-5; 12 nucleotides align to TRBD1. The germline CDR1 and CDR2 sequences are SEHNR and FQNEAQ (reference sequence). The CDR3 sequence is 18 residues long. With V trimmed by 7 bases and J by 8 bases, 18 bases remained unmatched.

The chain is built from TRBV6-1 and TRBJ1-3; D might be TRBD1 (6 bases). Germline CDR1 reads MNHNS; CDR2 reads SASEGT. CDR3 length: 14 residues. The V end was cut by 10 bases, the J end by 0 bases, with 13 bases between. CDR3 nucleotides: TGTGCCACGAAAACAGGGAGCTCTGGAAACACCATATATTTT. This encodes CATKTGSSGNTIYF.

The V call is TRBV4-2, the J call TRBJ2-2; unclear D gene. From germline, CDR1 is LGHNA and CDR2 YNFKEQ. The CDR3 totals 17 residues. V shed 0 bases and J shed 2 bases, with 13 bases lying between them. The CDR3 DNA reads TGTGCCAGCAGCCAAGAGCTACGCGGACGAAACACCGGGGAGCTGTTTTTT. It encodes CASSQELRGRNTGELFF.

In its sample, this clone was seen a few times. J is TRBJ2-2 and V is TRBV19; no reliable D call. The CDR3 loop spans 14 amino acids. V shed 2 bases and J shed 5 bases, with 9 bases lying between them. Germline CDR1 and CDR2: LNHDA and SQIVND (reference sequence). The CDR3 sequence: CASSISPRTGELFF. The CDR3 DNA reads as TGTGCCAGTAGTATATCTCCCCGGACCGGGGAGCTGTTTTTT.

This chain connects TRBV7-2 to TRBJ2-5; D could derive from TRBD1 or TRBD2 (6 bases each). The germline V gene has CDR1 SGHTA and CDR2 FQGNSA. Trimming removed 5 bases at V and 4 bases at J, with 20 bases between. This CDR3 contains 16 residues. CDR3 protein: CASSPPLYGGGETQYF. CDR3 DNA: TGTGCCAGCAGCCCCCCTCTTTACGGGGGCGGAGAGACCCAGTACTTC.

This sequence joins TRBV7-8 and TRBJ2-3, with a tentative D call TRBD2 (6 bases). This CDR3 contains 14 residues. Between the trimmed V and J ends, which lost 3 bases and 2 bases, there was a span of 9 bases. CDR1 and CDR2 (germline): SGHVS, FQNEAQ. Here the CDR3 DNA reads TGTGCCAGCAGCTTCGGGGGAATCACAGATACGCAGTATTTT. Encoded protein: CASSFGGITDTQYF. Combining the CDR3 with reference TRBV7-8 and TRBJ2-3 gives the whole variable domain GAGVSQSPRYKVAKRGQDVALRCDPISGHVSLFWYQQALGQGPEFLTYFQNEAQLDKSGLPSDRFFAERPEGSVSTLKIQRTQQEDSAVYLCASSFGGITDTQYFGPGTRLTVL.

The V and J genes are TRBV4-1 and TRBJ1-5; maybe TRBD1 (5 bases). Looked up from germline, CDR1 is MGHRA and CDR2 is YSYEKL. The CDR3 is 17 amino acids. The V end was cut by 1 base, the J end by 5 bases, with 18 bases between. The CDR3, as DNA: TGCGCCAGCAGCCAAGTAGGGTTGGGACTGAACTATCAGCCCCAGCATTTT. It codes for CASSQVGLGLNYQPQHF.